This TCR beta chain was identified in a study of identical twins. Findings and limits, study-wide: There were fewer insertions in abundant cord blood beta clonotypes, but memory repertoires showed no such pattern. The study found excess low generation probability among twin-shared out-of-frame alpha sequences.

The CDR3 is 18 residues long. V was trimmed by 0 bases and J by 2 bases, leaving 14 bases between them. CDR1 LGHNA and CDR2 YNFKEQ come from the germline V gene. From the 5' RACE reads, TCRdb called clonotypes with MiXCR, one entry per CDR3 protein. In the table there are a few hundred thousand distinct CDR3 sequences, about 8% of which are singletons. This clonotype has a count of ten or more. Antigen unknown. These same data were also listed under a study on yellow fever vaccine responses in identical twins.

Sequences were obtained from CD8+ T cells sorted from blood. The chain recombines TRBV4-2 with TRBJ2-6; D uncertain. This sequence was found in a woman younger than 30 in good health. CDR3 sequence: CASSQESQPLTGANVLTF. In DNA, the CDR3 is TGTGCCAGCAGCCAAGAGTCCCAGCCCCTTACTGGGGCCAACGTCCTGACTTTC.